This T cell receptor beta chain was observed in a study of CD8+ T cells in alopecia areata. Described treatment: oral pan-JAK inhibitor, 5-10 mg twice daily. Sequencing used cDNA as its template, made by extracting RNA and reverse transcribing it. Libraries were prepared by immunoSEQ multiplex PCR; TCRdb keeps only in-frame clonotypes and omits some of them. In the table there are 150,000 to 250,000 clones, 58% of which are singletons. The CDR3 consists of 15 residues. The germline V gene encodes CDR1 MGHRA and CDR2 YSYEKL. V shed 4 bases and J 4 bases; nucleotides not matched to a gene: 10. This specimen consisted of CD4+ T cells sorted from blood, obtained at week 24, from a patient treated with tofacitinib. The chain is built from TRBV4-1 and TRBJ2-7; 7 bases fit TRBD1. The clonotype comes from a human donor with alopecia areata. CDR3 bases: TGCGCCAGCAGCCTTGTTTGGGGCAGGGGGTACGAGCAGTACTTC. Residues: CASSLVWGRGYEQYF.